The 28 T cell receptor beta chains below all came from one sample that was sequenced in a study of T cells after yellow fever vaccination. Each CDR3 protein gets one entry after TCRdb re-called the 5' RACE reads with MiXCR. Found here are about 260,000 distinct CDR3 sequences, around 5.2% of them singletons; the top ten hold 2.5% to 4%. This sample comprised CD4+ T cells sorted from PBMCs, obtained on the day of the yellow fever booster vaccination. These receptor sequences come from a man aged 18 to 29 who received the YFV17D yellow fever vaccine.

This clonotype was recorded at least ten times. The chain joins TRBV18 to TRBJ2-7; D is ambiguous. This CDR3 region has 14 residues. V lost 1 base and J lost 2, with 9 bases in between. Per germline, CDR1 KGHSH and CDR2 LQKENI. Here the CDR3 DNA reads TGTGCCAGCTCACCACGGGCAAGCGCCTACGAGCAGTACGTC. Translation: CASSPRASAYEQYV.

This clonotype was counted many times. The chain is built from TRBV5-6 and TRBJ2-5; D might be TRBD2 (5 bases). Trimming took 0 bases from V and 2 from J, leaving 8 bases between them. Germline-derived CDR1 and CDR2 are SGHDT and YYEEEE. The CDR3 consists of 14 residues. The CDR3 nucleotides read TGTGCCAGCAGCTTGGAGGGCGGGCAAGAGACCCAGTACTTC. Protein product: CASSLEGGQETQYF.

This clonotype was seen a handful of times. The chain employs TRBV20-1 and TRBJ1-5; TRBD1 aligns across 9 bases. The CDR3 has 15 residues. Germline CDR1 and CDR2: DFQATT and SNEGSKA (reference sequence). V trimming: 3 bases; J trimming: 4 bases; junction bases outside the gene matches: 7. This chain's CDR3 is CSARRWDRVNQPQHF. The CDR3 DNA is TGCAGTGCTAGGAGGTGGGACAGGGTTAATCAGCCCCAGCATTTT.

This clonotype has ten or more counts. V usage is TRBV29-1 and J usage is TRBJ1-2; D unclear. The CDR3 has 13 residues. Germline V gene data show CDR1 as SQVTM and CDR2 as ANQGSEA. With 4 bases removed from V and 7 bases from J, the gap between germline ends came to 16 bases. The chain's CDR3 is CSVGSASAAGYTF. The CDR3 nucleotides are TGCAGCGTTGGGTCCGCAAGCGCGGCTGGCTACACCTTC.

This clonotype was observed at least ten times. CDR3 sequence (DNA): TGCAGTGTAACCGGGACTAGGTCCACCGGGGAGCTGTTTTTT. Amino acid sequence: CSVTGTRSTGELFF. The J gene is TRBJ2-2, the V gene TRBV20-1, with 8 bases identical to TRBD2. The CDR3 has 14 amino acids. Trimming removed 7 bases from V and 4 bases from J; junction bases left unmatched: 8. CDR1 is DFQATT and CDR2 is SNEGSKA in the germline V gene (reference sequence).

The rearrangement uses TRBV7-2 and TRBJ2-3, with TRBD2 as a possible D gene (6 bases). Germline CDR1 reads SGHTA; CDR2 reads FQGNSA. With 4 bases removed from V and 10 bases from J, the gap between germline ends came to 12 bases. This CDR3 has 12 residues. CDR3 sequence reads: CASSSTRRSQYF. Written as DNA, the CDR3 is TGTGCCAGCAGCTCGACTAGACGTTCGCAGTATTTT.

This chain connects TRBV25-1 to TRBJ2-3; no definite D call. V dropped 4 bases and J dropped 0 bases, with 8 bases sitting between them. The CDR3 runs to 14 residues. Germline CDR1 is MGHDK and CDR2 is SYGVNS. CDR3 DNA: TGTGCCAGCAGTGGCGGATTCAGCACAGATACGCAGTATTTT. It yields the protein CASSGGFSTDTQYF. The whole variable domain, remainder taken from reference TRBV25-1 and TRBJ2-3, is EADIYQTPRYLVIGTGKKITLECSQTMGHDKMYWYQQDPGMELHLIHYSYGVNSTEKGDLSSESTVSRIRTEHFPLTLESARPSHTSQYLCASSGGFSTDTQYFGPGTRLTVL.

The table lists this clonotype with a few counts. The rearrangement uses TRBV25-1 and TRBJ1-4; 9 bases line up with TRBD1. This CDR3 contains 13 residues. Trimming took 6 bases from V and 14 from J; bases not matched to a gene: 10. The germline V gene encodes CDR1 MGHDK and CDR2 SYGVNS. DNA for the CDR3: TGTGCCAGCAGCGCCGGACAGGGGAGGTGGCTGTTTTTT. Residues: CASSAGQGRWLFF.

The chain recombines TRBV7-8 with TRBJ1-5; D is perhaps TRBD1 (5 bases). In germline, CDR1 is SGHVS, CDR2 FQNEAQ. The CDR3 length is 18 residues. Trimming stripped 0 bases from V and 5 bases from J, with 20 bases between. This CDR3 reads CASSLASVANRGDQPQHF. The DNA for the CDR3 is TGTGCCAGCAGCTTAGCGTCGGTGGCAAATAGGGGCGATCAGCCCCAGCATTTT.

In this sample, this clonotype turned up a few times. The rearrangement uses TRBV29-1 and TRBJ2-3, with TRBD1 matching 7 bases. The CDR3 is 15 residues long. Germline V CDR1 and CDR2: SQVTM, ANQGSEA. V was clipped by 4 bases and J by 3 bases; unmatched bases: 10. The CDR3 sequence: CSVAKGARGTDTQYF. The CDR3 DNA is TGCAGCGTTGCTAAGGGGGCGCGTGGAACAGATACGCAGTATTTT.

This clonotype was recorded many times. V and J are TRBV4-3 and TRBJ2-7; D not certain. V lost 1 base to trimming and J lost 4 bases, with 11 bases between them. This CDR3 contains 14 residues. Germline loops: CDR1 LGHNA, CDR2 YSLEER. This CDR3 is CASSQGGGVYEQYF. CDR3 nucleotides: TGCGCCAGCAGCCAAGGAGGTGGGGTGTACGAGCAGTACTTC.

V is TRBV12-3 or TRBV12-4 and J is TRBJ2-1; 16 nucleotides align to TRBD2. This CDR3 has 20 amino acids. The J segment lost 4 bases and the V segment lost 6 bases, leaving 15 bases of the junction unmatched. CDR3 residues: CASSAPGLAGGFFRYNEQFF. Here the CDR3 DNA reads TGTGCCAGCAGCGCTCCGGGACTAGCGGGGGGGTTCTTTCGATACAATGAGCAGTTCTTC.

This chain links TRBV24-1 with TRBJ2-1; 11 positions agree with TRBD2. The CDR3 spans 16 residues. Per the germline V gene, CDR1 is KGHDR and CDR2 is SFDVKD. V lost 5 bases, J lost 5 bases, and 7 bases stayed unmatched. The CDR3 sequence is CATSGVTSGANNEQFF. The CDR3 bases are TGTGCCACCAGTGGGGTGACTAGCGGGGCGAACAATGAGCAGTTCTTC.

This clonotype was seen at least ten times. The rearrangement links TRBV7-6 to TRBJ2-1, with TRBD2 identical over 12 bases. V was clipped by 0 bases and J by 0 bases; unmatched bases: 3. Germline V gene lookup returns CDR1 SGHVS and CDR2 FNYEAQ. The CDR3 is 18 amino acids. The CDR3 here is CASSLALAGGSSYNEQFF. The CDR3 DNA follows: TGTGCCAGCAGCTTAGCCCTAGCGGGGGGGAGCTCCTACAATGAGCAGTTCTTC.

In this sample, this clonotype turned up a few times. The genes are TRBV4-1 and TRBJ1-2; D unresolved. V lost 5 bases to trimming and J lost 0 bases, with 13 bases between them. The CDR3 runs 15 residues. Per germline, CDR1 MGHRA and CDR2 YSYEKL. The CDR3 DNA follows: TGCGCCAGCAGCGATTACCGGGGAGCTAACTATGGCTACACCTTC. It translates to CASSDYRGANYGYTF.

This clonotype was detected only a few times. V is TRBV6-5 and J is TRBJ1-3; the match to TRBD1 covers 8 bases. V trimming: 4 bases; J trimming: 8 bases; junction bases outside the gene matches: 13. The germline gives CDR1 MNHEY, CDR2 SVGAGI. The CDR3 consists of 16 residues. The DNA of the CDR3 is TGTGCCAGCAGTTCAAGGGACAGGACGGGGAAGGACACCATATATTTT. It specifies CASSSRDRTGKDTIYF.

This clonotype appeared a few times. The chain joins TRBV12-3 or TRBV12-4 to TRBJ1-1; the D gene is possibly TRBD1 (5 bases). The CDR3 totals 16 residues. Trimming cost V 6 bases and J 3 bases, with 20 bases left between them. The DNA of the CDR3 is TGTGCCAGCAGGTACAACAGGCACCACGGCGACACTGAAGCTTTCTTT. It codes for CASRYNRHHGDTEAFF.

The chain's CDR3 is CASSLFSVAGGKETQYF. The CDR3 bases are TGTGCCAGCAGCCTGTTCAGTGTAGCGGGGGGAAAGGAGACCCAGTACTTC. The chain is built from TRBV7-2 and TRBJ2-5, with 10 bases matching TRBD2. This CDR3 spans 17 amino acids. Germline V lookup: CDR1 SGHTA, CDR2 FQGNSA. J gave up 5 bases and V 5 bases, and 14 bases lay outside the gene matches.

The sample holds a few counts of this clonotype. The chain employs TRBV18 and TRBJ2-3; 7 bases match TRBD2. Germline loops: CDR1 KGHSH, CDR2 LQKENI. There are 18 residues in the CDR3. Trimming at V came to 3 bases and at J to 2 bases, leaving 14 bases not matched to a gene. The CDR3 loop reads CASSPRSIGGGPTDTQYF. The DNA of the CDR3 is TGTGCCAGCTCACCTCGGTCAATTGGCGGGGGTCCCACAGATACGCAGTATTTT.

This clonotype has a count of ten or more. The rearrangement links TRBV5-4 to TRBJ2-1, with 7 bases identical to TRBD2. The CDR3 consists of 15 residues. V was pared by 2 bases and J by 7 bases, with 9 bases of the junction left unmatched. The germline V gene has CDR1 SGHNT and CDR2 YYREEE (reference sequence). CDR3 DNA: TGTGCCAGCAGCTTACTAGCGCCCTCGGGGAATGAGCAGTTCTTC. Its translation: CASSLLAPSGNEQFF.

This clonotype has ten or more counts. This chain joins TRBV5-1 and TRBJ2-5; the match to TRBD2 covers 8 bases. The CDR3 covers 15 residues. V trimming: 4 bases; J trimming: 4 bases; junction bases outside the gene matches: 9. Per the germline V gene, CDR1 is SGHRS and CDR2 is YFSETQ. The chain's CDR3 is CASSMGLVSGETQYF. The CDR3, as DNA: TGCGCCAGCAGCATGGGACTAGTGAGTGGAGAGACCCAGTACTTC.

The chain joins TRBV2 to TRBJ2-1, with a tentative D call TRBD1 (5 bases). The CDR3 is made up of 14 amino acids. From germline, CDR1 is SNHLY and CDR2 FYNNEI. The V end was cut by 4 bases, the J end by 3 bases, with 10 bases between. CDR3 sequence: CASSARVNYNEQFF. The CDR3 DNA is TGTGCCAGCAGTGCCAGGGTAAACTACAATGAGCAGTTCTTC.

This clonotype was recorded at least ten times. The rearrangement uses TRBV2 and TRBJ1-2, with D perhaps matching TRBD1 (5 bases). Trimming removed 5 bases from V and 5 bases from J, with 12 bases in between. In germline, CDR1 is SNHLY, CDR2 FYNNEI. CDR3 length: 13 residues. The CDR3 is CASSSDSEYGYTF. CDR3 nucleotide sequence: TGTGCCAGCAGTAGCGACAGCGAGTATGGCTACACCTTC. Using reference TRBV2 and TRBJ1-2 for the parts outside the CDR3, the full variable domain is EPEVTQTPSHQVTQMGQEVILRCVPISNHLYFYWYRQILGQKVEFLVSFYNNEISEKSEIFDDQFSVERPDGSNFTLKIRSTKLEDSAMYFCASSSDSEYGYTFGSGTRLTVV.

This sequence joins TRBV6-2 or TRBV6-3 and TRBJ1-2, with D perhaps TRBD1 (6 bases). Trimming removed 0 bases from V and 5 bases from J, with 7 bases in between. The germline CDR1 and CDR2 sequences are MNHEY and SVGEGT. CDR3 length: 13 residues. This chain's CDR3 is CASSYSGAYGYTF. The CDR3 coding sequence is TGTGCCAGCAGTTACTCGGGGGCGTATGGCTACACCTTC.

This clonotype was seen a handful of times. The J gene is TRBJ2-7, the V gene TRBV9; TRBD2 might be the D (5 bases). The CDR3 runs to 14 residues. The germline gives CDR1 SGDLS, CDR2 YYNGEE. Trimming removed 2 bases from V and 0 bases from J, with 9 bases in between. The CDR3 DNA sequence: TGTGCCAGCAGCGTGGGTAGCGACTCCTACGAGCAGTACTTC. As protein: CASSVGSDSYEQYF.

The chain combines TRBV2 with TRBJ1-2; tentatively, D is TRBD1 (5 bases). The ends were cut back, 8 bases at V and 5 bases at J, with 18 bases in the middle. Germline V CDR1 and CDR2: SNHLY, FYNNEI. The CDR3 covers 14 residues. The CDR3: CASPPGERGYGYTF. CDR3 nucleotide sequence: TGTGCCAGCCCCCCTGGGGAGAGGGGATATGGCTACACCTTC.

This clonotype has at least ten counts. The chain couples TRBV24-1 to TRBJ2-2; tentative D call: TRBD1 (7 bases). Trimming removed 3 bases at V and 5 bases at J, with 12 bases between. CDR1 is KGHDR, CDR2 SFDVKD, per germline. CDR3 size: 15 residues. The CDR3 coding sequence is TGTGCCACCAGTGATGCGGGACAGTCAACCGGGGAGCTGTTTTTT. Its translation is CATSDAGQSTGELFF.

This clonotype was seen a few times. The CDR3 coding sequence is TGCGCCAGCAGCCGGGACACCGGGGAGCTGTTTTTT. It codes for CASSRDTGELFF. This rearrangement joins TRBV5-1 to TRBJ2-2; no firm D call. CDR1 is SGHRS and CDR2 is YFSETQ in the germline V gene. V lost 4 bases and J 3 bases, leaving 4 bases between the germline ends. This CDR3 spans 12 amino acids.